The 26 T cell receptor beta chains listed next were all sequenced from one sample in a study of identical twins. MiXCR, applied by TCRdb to the 5' RACE reads, yields one record per CDR3 protein. In the table there are about 490,000 distinct CDR3 sequences, roughly 15% of which are singletons. These data also formed part of another study, on yellow fever vaccine responses in identical twins.

Sequencing was carried out using CD4+ T cells sorted from blood. Receptors were obtained from a woman aged 18-29 years in good health.

There are a few counts of this clonotype. The chain has TRBV5-5 and TRBJ2-1; D may be TRBD2 (6 bases). This CDR3 region has 15 residues. Looked up from germline, CDR1 is SGHKS and CDR2 is YYEKEE (reference sequence). V was shortened by 5 bases and J by 1 base, with 13 bases between the two germline ends. CDR3 sequence: CASSTSGTSYNEQFF. The CDR3, as DNA: TGTGCCAGCAGTACCTCAGGGACTTCCTACAATGAGCAGTTCTTC.

The chain has TRBV10-3 and TRBJ1-2; no firm D call. Germline V gives CDR1 ENHRY, CDR2 SYGVKD. Trimming removed 0 bases from V and 3 bases from J, with 8 bases in between. The CDR3 spans 14 residues. The CDR3 here is CAISESISDYGYTF. CDR3 nucleotides: TGTGCCATCAGTGAGTCGATTTCGGACTATGGCTACACCTTC.

This clonotype was observed a few times. V and J are TRBV5-1 and TRBJ2-5; D call uncertain. Between the trimmed V and J ends, which lost 0 bases and 4 bases, there was a span of 10 bases. Looked up from germline, CDR1 is SGHRS and CDR2 is YFSETQ. CDR3 length: 14 amino acids. This chain's CDR3 is CASSLVLDRETQYF. CDR3 nucleotide sequence: TGCGCCAGCAGCTTGGTCCTGGACCGAGAGACCCAGTACTTC.

This clonotype was counted at least ten times. This chain links TRBV6-1 with TRBJ1-1; TRBD1 might be the D (5 bases). The CDR3 has 15 residues. Germline-derived CDR1 and CDR2 are MNHNS and SASEGT. The ends were cut back, 5 bases at V and 1 base at J, with 14 bases in the middle. In DNA, the CDR3 is TGTGCCAGCAGTCCCCTCGGGGCTCCGAACACTGAAGCTTTCTTT. Its protein is CASSPLGAPNTEAFF.

The chain recombines TRBV6-1 with TRBJ2-1, with TRBD2 matching over 7 bases. CDR1 MNHNS and CDR2 SASEGT come from the germline V gene. Trimming cost V 2 bases and J 5 bases; bases outside gene matches: 6. This CDR3 is built from 15 residues. In DNA form, the CDR3 reads TGTGCCAGCAGTGAAAGGACTAGTTTCAACAATGAGCAGTTCTTC. As protein: CASSERTSFNNEQFF.

The V gene is TRBV29-1, the J gene TRBJ1-1, with no clear D. This CDR3 contains 13 residues. Trimming took off 4 bases at V and 0 bases at J, with 9 bases between the two ends. CDR1 is SQVTM, CDR2 ANQGSEA, per germline. The CDR3 DNA follows: TGCAGCGTTGGGGTGGTAGTGAACACTGAAGCTTTCTTT. The encoded protein is CSVGVVVNTEAFF.

The chain is built from TRBV12-3 or TRBV12-4 and TRBJ2-3; 13 bases are a match to TRBD2. J gave up 8 bases and V 3 bases, and 5 bases lay outside the gene matches. CDR3 size: 15 residues. CDR3 bases: TGTGCCAGCAGTTTCCGGACTAGCGGGAGAAGTACGCAGTATTTT. Its protein product is CASSFRTSGRSTQYF.

This clonotype was counted a few times. Possible read error: a much larger clone is one base away. The V gene is TRBV5-1, the J gene TRBJ2-6; D may be TRBD1 or TRBD2 (6 bases each). Germline CDR1 reads SGHRS; CDR2 reads YFSETQ. This CDR3 is 16 amino acids long. In DNA form, the CDR3 reads TGCGCCAGCAGCTCCGGGGGCGGCTTTGGGTCCAACGTCCTGACTTTC. Its protein is CASSSGGGFGSNVLTF.

This clonotype turned up a few times. The J gene is TRBJ2-7, the V gene TRBV24-1; 7 bases match TRBD1. Germline V CDR1 and CDR2: KGHDR, SFDVKD. Losses at the gene ends were 6 bases for V and 7 bases for J; bases not matched to a gene: 20. The CDR3 runs to 17 residues. CDR3 loop: CATSSADPGTDREEQYF. The DNA of the CDR3 is TGTGCCACCAGTTCGGCCGACCCCGGGACAGACCGTGAGGAGCAGTACTTC.

The chain is built from TRBV12-3 or TRBV12-4 and TRBJ1-2; weak D call: TRBD1 (5 bases). This CDR3 is 13 amino acids long. Trimming left V 2 bases short and J 6 bases short, with 10 bases between. The CDR3 is CASSLPTANGYTF. For the CDR3, the DNA is TGTGCCAGCAGTTTACCGACAGCTAATGGCTACACCTTC.

The chain links TRBV12-3 or TRBV12-4 to TRBJ1-2; D remains unclear. The CDR3 length is 14 residues. Trimming removed 6 bases from V and 1 base from J, with 12 bases in between. CDR3: CASRGEGINYGYTF. The CDR3 nucleotides are TGTGCCAGCAGAGGCGAGGGAATTAACTATGGCTACACCTTC.

This clonotype occurred a few times. This chain links TRBV28 with TRBJ2-7; 11 bases map to TRBD1. V trimming: 8 bases; J trimming: 2 bases; junction bases outside the gene matches: 2. The V gene's germline CDR1 is MDHEN and CDR2 SYDVKM. CDR3 length: 13 residues. This chain's CDR3 is CASGGQGAYEQYV. CDR3 DNA sequence: TGTGCCAGCGGGGGACAGGGGGCCTACGAGCAGTACGTC.

The V and J genes are TRBV18 and TRBJ2-7; the D is unclear. V lost 0 bases and J 2 bases, leaving 14 bases between the germline ends. CDR1 is KGHSH, CDR2 LQKENI, per germline. This CDR3 has 16 amino acids. The CDR3 is CASSPPGLAKAYEQYF. The DNA for the CDR3 is TGTGCCAGCTCACCACCGGGTTTAGCCAAGGCCTACGAGCAGTACTTC.

The chain employs TRBV6-5 and TRBJ2-7, with D unresolved. Germline CDR1 reads MNHEY; CDR2 reads SVGAGI. The CDR3 extends over 14 amino acids. V lost 0 bases to trimming and J lost 5 bases, with 11 bases between them. The CDR3 here is CASSYSMWSDEQYV. In nucleotides, the CDR3 is TGTGCCAGCAGTTACTCGATGTGGTCCGACGAGCAGTACGTC.

This clonotype was counted between two and nine times. The V and J genes are TRBV7-8 and TRBJ2-7; D is unresolved. V was pared by 2 bases and J by 7 bases, with 21 bases between. This CDR3 has 16 residues. Germline lookup yields CDR1 SGHVS and CDR2 FQNEAQ. The CDR3 region has the DNA TGTGCCAGCAGCTTAATGGGCGCGACGACCTTCGGGGAGCAGTACTTC. Translation gives CASSLMGATTFGEQYF.

The rearrangement joins TRBV11-2 to TRBJ2-3; 9 nucleotides match TRBD2. Trimming took 5 bases from V and 0 from J; bases not matched to a gene: 6. The CDR3 has 16 amino acids. Germline loops: CDR1 SGHAT, CDR2 FQNNGV. The CDR3 nucleotides are TGTGCCAGCAGCGTTACTAGCGGGTCTAGCACAGATACGCAGTATTTT. Its translation is CASSVTSGSSTDTQYF.

This clonotype was picked up a small number of times. The chain combines TRBV5-1 with TRBJ2-4, with D perhaps matching TRBD1 (5 bases). This CDR3 is built from 14 residues. Germline values: CDR1 SGHRS, CDR2 YFSETQ. Trimming left V 6 bases short and J 0 bases short, with 10 bases between. The CDR3 sequence: CASKDSLAKNIQYF. The CDR3 region has the DNA TGCGCCAGCAAAGACAGCCTAGCCAAAAACATTCAGTACTTC.

There are a few counts of this clonotype. The chain has TRBV6-5 and TRBJ2-2; D not certain. Germline CDR1 reads MNHEY; CDR2 reads SVGAGI. Deletions cut 0 bases from V and 7 bases from J, with 6 bases between. The CDR3 is made up of 13 amino acids. The CDR3 DNA reads as TGTGCCAGCAGTTACTCGGGAAACGGGGAGCTGTTTTTT. Its protein is CASSYSGNGELFF.

The genes are TRBV12-3 or TRBV12-4 and TRBJ2-1; 14 bases match TRBD2. The CDR3 totals 13 residues. J lost 9 bases, V lost 6 bases, and 1 base had no gene match. The CDR3 nucleotides read TGTGCCAGCAGGACTAGCGGGAGGGGTGAGCAGTTCTTC. Translating it yields CASRTSGRGEQFF.

In this sample, this clonotype turned up a few times. This chain connects TRBV29-1 to TRBJ2-7; TRBD1 matches at 7 bases. This CDR3 region has 14 residues. Trimming cost V 4 bases and J 0 bases; bases outside gene matches: 6. Germline V CDR1 and CDR2: SQVTM, ANQGSEA. CDR3 DNA: TGCAGCGTTGGGGTGTCAGGGGGCTCCTACGAGCAGTACTTC. Protein sequence: CSVGVSGGSYEQYF.

V gene TRBV29-1 combines with J gene TRBJ2-5; 9 nucleotides align to TRBD2. CDR3 length: 14 amino acids. The germline V gene has CDR1 SQVTM and CDR2 ANQGSEA. After removal of 3 bases from V and 4 bases from J, the junction contained 6 bases not matched to a gene. CDR3 sequence reads: CSVDGTSNRETQYF. The DNA of the CDR3 is TGCAGCGTTGACGGGACTAGCAACAGAGAGACCCAGTACTTC.

The V call is TRBV4-1, the J call TRBJ2-3, with D possibly TRBD2 on 5 matching bases. Germline CDR1 reads MGHRA; CDR2 reads YSYEKL. V was trimmed by 0 bases and J by 3 bases, leaving 7 bases between them. The CDR3 sequence is 14 residues long. The CDR3 sequence is CASSQDGGTDTQYF. The DNA of the CDR3 is TGCGCCAGCAGCCAAGATGGCGGGACAGATACGCAGTATTTT.

This clonotype was seen only a few times. The rearrangement links TRBV7-3 to TRBJ2-1; 7 nucleotides line up with TRBD2. Looked up from germline, CDR1 is SGHTA and CDR2 is FQGTGA. The CDR3 contains 20 residues. V trimming: 5 bases; J trimming: 5 bases; junction bases outside the gene matches: 24. The CDR3 loop reads CASSPRPLAGATNFHNEQFF. The CDR3 DNA reads as TGTGCCAGCAGCCCTCGACCCTTGGCGGGAGCCACAAATTTCCACAATGAGCAGTTCTTC.

This clonotype was counted between two and nine times. This chain joins TRBV7-2 and TRBJ1-1; D remains ambiguous. There are 14 residues in the CDR3. V lost 5 bases to trimming and J lost 10 bases, with 20 bases between them. CDR1 is SGHTA, CDR2 FQGNSA, per germline. CDR3 nucleotides: TGTGCCAGCAGCGCCGCTAAGTGGGTTGTTAGAGCTTTCTTT. Translation: CASSAAKWVVRAFF.

The rearrangement joins TRBV7-9 to TRBJ1-4, with no clear D. This CDR3 is built from 14 residues. Germline CDR1 is SEHNR and CDR2 is FQNEAQ (reference sequence). V lost 2 bases, J lost 8 bases, and 12 bases lay in between. The CDR3 region is CASSLSVSREKLFF. CDR3 nucleotides: TGTGCCAGCAGCTTAAGTGTCTCGAGGGAAAAACTGTTTTTT.

As regards this clonotype: An end of the junction differs from the germline gene, which may be a read error. The chain uses TRBV3-1 and TRBJ2-3, with D hard to call. This CDR3 is 15 amino acids long. CDR1 and CDR2 from the germline V gene are LGHDT and YNNKEL (reference sequence). The DNA of the CDR3 is TGTGCCAGCACCCAAGTGGTGCCTAGGACAGATACGCAGTATTTT. Its protein is CASTQVVPRTDTQYF.